This TCR beta chain appears in the sequencing data of a study of shared T cell receptors in the human thymus. Generated by immunoSEQ multiplex PCR, the TCRdb table keeps only in-frame clones and is missing some. Of under 850,000 clones in the sample, approximately 87% were seen once. CDR3 length equals 16 residues. Trimming pared 5 bases from V and 3 bases from J, leaving 20 bases between. The germline V gene has CDR1 SGHTA and CDR2 FQGNSA. The sample was also reused in another study, on human thymus T cells.

This chain joins TRBV7-2 and TRBJ2-7; weak D call: TRBD2 (6 bases). Source material: thymocytes. This receptor was obtained from a boy younger than two with a congenital heart defect. The CDR3 sequence is CASSILTLAPVYEQYF. CDR3 nucleotides: TGTGCCAGCAGCATCCTTACCCTAGCGCCAGTCTACGAGCAGTACTTC.